Below are 31 T cell receptor beta chains sequenced from a single sample in a study of cytomegalovirus exposure and HLA in healthy donors. 13 Jbeta primers and 60 Vbeta primers were used for the PCR. The assay was immunoSEQ multiplex PCR, and TCRdb's table has in-frame clones only and misses some. The table has 99,000 or so clones, around four fifths seen once. The sample consisted of PBMCs. The source of these receptors is a female donor in good health and CMV-seropositive.

The chain recombines TRBV5-1 with TRBJ2-3, with 8 bases identical to TRBD2. V was clipped by 0 bases and J by 2 bases; unmatched bases: 5. CDR3 length equals 16 residues. Germline values: CDR1 SGHRS, CDR2 YFSETQ. The CDR3 sequence: CASSLERRGDTDTQYF. In nucleotides, the CDR3 is TGCGCCAGCAGCTTGGAGAGGCGGGGGGACACAGATACGCAGTATTTT.

Only a few counts were recorded for this clone. The chain uses TRBV4-2 and TRBJ2-7; 7 bases align to TRBD2. Germline CDR1 reads LGHNA; CDR2 reads YNFKEQ. This CDR3 is 16 amino acids long. Germline trimming cut 1 base from V and 1 base from J; bases unmatched to any gene: 7. The CDR3 region has the DNA TGTGCCAGCAGCCAAGGGGTAGCGGGCTGGTCCTACGAGCAGTACTTC. This sequence encodes CASSQGVAGWSYEQYF.

The gene calls are TRBV6-5 and TRBJ2-3, with 7 bases identical to TRBD1. Germline values: CDR1 MNHEY, CDR2 SVGAGI. Germline trimming cut 6 bases from V and 2 bases from J; bases unmatched to any gene: 2. This CDR3 is 13 amino acids long. The CDR3 DNA reads as TGTGCCAGCAGCGGACAGGTCACAGATACGCAGTATTTT. This encodes CASSGQVTDTQYF.

This clone was picked up one time. The CDR3 region has the DNA TGTGCCAGCAGCCAAGAAAGGGGACTATCCTCCTACGAGCAGTACTTC. This gives the protein CASSQERGLSSYEQYF. This sequence joins TRBV14 and TRBJ2-7; 7 bases align to TRBD2. CDR1 SGHDN and CDR2 FVKESK come from the germline V gene. With V trimmed by 0 bases and J by 0 bases, 5 bases remained unmatched. There are 16 residues in the CDR3.

The chain couples TRBV14 to TRBJ2-2; possible D gene TRBD2, 5 bases. V was cut by 1 base and J by 7 bases, with 10 bases left in between. Germline values: CDR1 SGHDN, CDR2 FVKESK. The CDR3 extends over 14 amino acids. Here the CDR3 reads CASSQVRGIGELFF. The CDR3 nucleotides are TGTGCCAGCAGCCAAGTTCGAGGGATCGGGGAGCTGTTTTTT.

This chain connects TRBV7-2 to TRBJ2-2, with D possibly TRBD2 on 6 matching bases. This CDR3 has 13 amino acids. Trimming took 5 bases from V and 7 from J, leaving 11 bases between them. Per germline, CDR1 SGHTA and CDR2 FQGNSA. CDR3 coding DNA: TGTGCCAGCAGCGGGACTTATAGCGGGGAGCTGTTTTTT. It specifies CASSGTYSGELFF.

CDR3 in amino acids: CASSIESGETYEQYF. The CDR3 nucleotides read TGTGCCAGCAGTATTGAGAGCGGGGAAACCTACGAGCAGTACTTC. The chain recombines TRBV11-2 with TRBJ2-7; TRBD2 agrees at 7 bases. The length of the CDR3 is 15 residues. Per germline, CDR1 SGHAT and CDR2 FQNNGV. After removal of 6 bases from V and 2 bases from J, the junction contained 10 bases not matched to a gene.

This sequence joins TRBV27 and TRBJ2-7; 9 bases align to TRBD1. The CDR3 has 15 amino acids. V lost 8 bases and J lost 6; bases outside the gene matches: 14. Germline V gives CDR1 MNHEY, CDR2 SMNVEV (reference sequence). CDR3 sequence reads: CASSRDREWRSEQYF. In nucleotides, the CDR3 is TGTGCCAGCTCCCGGGACAGGGAGTGGAGAAGCGAGCAGTACTTC.

This sequence joins TRBV7-2 and TRBJ1-5; 7 nucleotides align to TRBD1. Trimming at V came to 6 bases and at J to 0 bases, leaving 8 bases not matched to a gene. CDR1 and CDR2 from the germline V gene are SGHTA and FQGNSA. The CDR3 is made up of 16 amino acids. This CDR3 reads CASSYTTGHSNQPQHF. The CDR3 nucleotides read TGTGCCAGCAGTTATACGACAGGGCATAGCAATCAGCCCCAGCATTTT.

The V gene is TRBV6-6, the J gene TRBJ1-4, with D perhaps matching TRBD1 (5 bases). Germline CDR1 MNHNY, CDR2 SVGAGI (reference sequence). This CDR3 has 16 amino acids. The V gene lost 0 bases and the J gene lost 2 bases, with 10 bases spanning the gap. The CDR3 DNA is TGTGCCAGCAGTTACTCGAAGGCAGGGACTAATGAAAAACTGTTTTTT. Its protein is CASSYSKAGTNEKLFF.

This clone was recorded a few times. CDR3 sequence reads: CASSHPARGNQPQHF. The CDR3 DNA reads TGCGCCAGCAGCCACCCTGCCCGGGGCAATCAGCCCCAGCATTTT. This chain uses TRBV4-1 with TRBJ1-5; D is undetermined. Germline values: CDR1 MGHRA, CDR2 YSYEKL. The CDR3 is 15 residues long. Between the trimmed V and J ends, which lost 3 bases and 2 bases, there was a span of 11 bases.

This clone appeared a few times. The chain carries TRBV27 and TRBJ1-2; the D gene is possibly TRBD1 (6 bases). From germline, CDR1 is MNHEY and CDR2 SMNVEV (reference sequence). The CDR3 consists of 13 residues. The germline V and J ends were trimmed by 6 bases and 7 bases, with 15 bases remaining between them. CDR3 sequence reads: CASSLGQSSGYTF. In DNA form, the CDR3 reads TGTGCCAGCAGCCTGGGACAATCTTCTGGCTACACCTTC.

Of note for this clone: A junction end diverges from the germline sequence, so it may reflect a read error. The chain combines TRBV18 with TRBJ2-2, with 14 bases aligning to TRBD2. Germline CDR1 reads KGHSH; CDR2 reads LQKENI. The CDR3 is made up of 19 amino acids. CDR3 loop: CASSPLGLAGAANTGELLF. CDR3 DNA: TGTGCCAGCTCACCCCTGGGACTAGCGGGGGCCGCGAACACCGGGGAGCTGCTTTTT.

The V call is TRBV7-2, the J call TRBJ1-5; 9 bases fit TRBD1. Germline lookup yields CDR1 SGHTA and CDR2 FQGNSA. V lost 5 bases to trimming and J lost 6 bases; unmatched junction nucleotides: 5. This CDR3 comprises 14 residues. The CDR3 protein is CASSQTGGSQPQHF. CDR3 coding DNA: TGTGCCAGCAGCCAAACAGGGGGCAGTCAGCCCCAGCATTTT.

This clone was seen only once. This chain connects TRBV2 to TRBJ2-2; TRBD1 agrees at 9 bases. Germline V lookup: CDR1 SNHLY, CDR2 FYNNEI. The CDR3 sequence is 14 residues long. V trimming: 6 bases; J trimming: 7 bases; junction bases outside the gene matches: 6. DNA of the CDR3: TGTGCCAGCAGGGGACAGGGATCTGTCGGGGAGCTGTTTTTT. Encoded protein: CASRGQGSVGELFF.

J is TRBJ1-3 and V is TRBV6-6; D remains unclear. Germline V gene data show CDR1 as MNHNY and CDR2 as SVGAGI (reference sequence). CDR3 length: 16 amino acids. V lost 6 bases and J lost 0, with 15 bases in between. The CDR3 here is CASSPGELISGNTIYF. CDR3 DNA: TGTGCCAGCAGCCCTGGGGAGCTGATCTCTGGAAACACCATATATTTT.

This clone occurred a few times. CDR3 DNA: TGTGCCAGCAGTTGGGGACAGGGGTTTGAAAAACTGTTTTTT. It is translated as CASSWGQGFEKLFF. The chain joins TRBV6-5 to TRBJ1-4, with TRBD1 matching 10 bases. J lost 7 bases, V lost 4 bases, and 3 bases had no gene match. The CDR3 totals 14 residues. The V gene's germline CDR1 is MNHEY and CDR2 SVGAGI.

This clone was found a few times. The chain uses TRBV7-9 and TRBJ1-1; TRBD1 is a possible D gene (6 bases). The V and J ends lost 6 bases and 3 bases respectively, with 14 bases between them. The CDR3 runs to 14 residues. From germline, CDR1 is SEHNR and CDR2 FQNEAQ (reference sequence). The CDR3 DNA sequence: TGTGCCAGCAGTTTGGACAGTTCCTACACTGAAGCTTTCTTT. This translates into CASSLDSSYTEAFF.

The chain couples TRBV7-9 to TRBJ1-2; TRBD1 agrees at 8 bases. V lost 7 bases to trimming and J lost 8 bases; unmatched junction nucleotides: 15. CDR3 length: 15 residues. Germline CDR1 and CDR2: SEHNR and FQNEAQ (reference sequence). The CDR3 nucleotides are TGTGCCAGCAACCTCCCCTTGGACAGGGAAAACGGCTACACCTTC. It yields the protein CASNLPLDRENGYTF.

This clone occurred once. This chain links TRBV7-6 with TRBJ2-7, with D possibly TRBD2 on 6 matching bases. The V and J ends lost 5 bases and 0 bases respectively, with 14 bases between them. The CDR3 has 15 amino acids. CDR1 SGHVS and CDR2 FNYEAQ come from the germline V gene. For the CDR3, the DNA is TGTGCCAGCAGCCCGGGACTCCCAAGCTCCTACGAGCAGTACTTC. Its protein is CASSPGLPSSYEQYF.

The J gene is TRBJ2-3, the V gene TRBV15, with D possibly matching TRBD1 (6 bases). This CDR3 has 15 residues. Trimming shortened V by 3 bases and J by 2 bases, and 12 bases separated the two germline ends. Germline CDR1 is LNHNV and CDR2 is YYDKDF (reference sequence). CDR3 nucleotides: TGTGCCACCAGCAGGCCGGACAGAAACACAGATACGCAGTATTTT. It is translated as CATSRPDRNTDTQYF.

The V call is TRBV2, the J call TRBJ2-3, with 13 bases identical to TRBD2. This CDR3 is built from 16 residues. Germline V lookup: CDR1 SNHLY, CDR2 FYNNEI. The trim removed 10 bases at V and 4 bases at J, leaving 11 bases unmatched. The CDR3 sequence: CATCTPGLAGADTQYF. CDR3 nucleotide sequence: TGTGCCACTTGCACTCCTGGACTAGCGGGAGCAGATACGCAGTATTTT.

The CDR3 sequence: CASSPVSTGVWNTEAFF. CDR3 DNA: TGTGCCAGCAGCCCAGTGAGTACAGGGGTATGGAACACTGAAGCTTTCTTT. The chain couples TRBV5-6 to TRBJ1-1; 7 positions match TRBD1. Per the germline V gene, CDR1 is SGHDT and CDR2 is YYEEEE. Trimming took 4 bases from V and 1 from J; bases not matched to a gene: 13. There are 17 residues in the CDR3.

This clone was counted once. The V call is TRBV7-8, the J call TRBJ2-2; 9 bases map to TRBD2. Germline CDR1 is SGHVS and CDR2 is FQNEAQ. V shed 1 base and J 6 bases; nucleotides not matched to a gene: 9. The CDR3 totals 17 residues. CDR3 DNA sequence: TGTGCCAGCAGCTTAGGATTCTCCGGACTAGCGCCCGGGGAGCTGTTTTTT. Protein sequence: CASSLGFSGLAPGELFF.

The chain uses TRBV6-5 and TRBJ2-7; the match to TRBD1 covers 9 bases. The CDR3 sequence is 14 residues long. Trimming cost V 5 bases and J 2 bases; bases outside gene matches: 4. Germline V gene sequence: CDR1 MNHEY, CDR2 SVGAGI. As DNA, the CDR3 is TGTGCCAGCAGTCAGACAGGGGGTACCTACGAGCAGTACTTC. It specifies CASSQTGGTYEQYF.

This chain uses TRBV7-2 with TRBJ2-2; 8 bases line up with TRBD1. The CDR3 runs to 16 residues. V was pared by 2 bases and J by 5 bases, with 7 bases of the junction left unmatched. Germline assignment: CDR1 SGHTA and CDR2 FQGNSA. CDR3 in DNA: TGTGCCAGCAGCTTACCCAGGGGGCGCGGAACCGGGGAGCTGTTTTTT. Translating it yields CASSLPRGRGTGELFF.

V gene TRBV27 combines with J gene TRBJ2-7; 7 positions agree with TRBD1. Germline V gene sequence: CDR1 MNHEY, CDR2 SMNVEV (reference sequence). The CDR3 is made up of 13 amino acids. With V trimmed by 5 bases and J by 5 bases, 6 bases remained unmatched. The DNA for the CDR3 is TGTGCCAGCAGTAAGGACAGGTTCCACGAGCAGTACTTC. Translation gives CASSKDRFHEQYF.

The chain carries TRBV12-5 and TRBJ1-5; D unclear. V lost 2 bases to trimming and J lost 0 bases, with 8 bases between them. Germline values: CDR1 LGHNT, CDR2 FRNRAP. CDR3 size: 15 residues. Here the CDR3 reads CASGLFTASNQPQHF. The CDR3 DNA reads TGTGCTAGTGGTTTGTTTACAGCTAGCAATCAGCCCCAGCATTTT.

Worth noting for this clone: Other DNA sequences from this sample encode an identical CDR3 as well. The chain recombines TRBV27 with TRBJ2-5; D ambiguous. The V end lost 5 bases, the J end lost 5 bases, and 6 bases lay between the germline ends. This CDR3 is built from 11 residues. CDR1 is MNHEY, CDR2 SMNVEV, per germline (reference sequence). The CDR3 DNA reads as TGTGCCAGCAGTAGCAGGGAGACCCAGTACTTC. Its translation is CASSSRETQYF.

V and J are TRBV5-6 and TRBJ1-2, with 7 positions matching TRBD1. The germline gives CDR1 SGHDT, CDR2 YYEEEE. V was pared by 4 bases and J by 2 bases, with 8 bases of the junction left unmatched. This CDR3 region has 15 residues. CDR3 amino acids: CASSPDRAGNYGYTF. The CDR3 bases are TGTGCCAGCAGCCCTGACAGGGCGGGAAACTATGGCTACACCTTC.

The chain couples TRBV5-1 to TRBJ2-3; 7 nucleotides match TRBD2. The CDR3 contains 15 residues. Germline assignment: CDR1 SGHRS and CDR2 YFSETQ. The V gene end was trimmed by 3 bases and the J gene end by 1 base; junction bases not matched to a gene: 5. The CDR3 reads CASSSGLVRTDTQYF. The CDR3 coding sequence is TGCGCCAGCAGCTCTGGACTAGTCCGCACAGATACGCAGTATTTT.